This TCR beta chain comes out of a study of blood T cell repertoires in COVID-19. The wider study: Nucleic acid was either cDNA or gDNA, and it came from T cells, B-cell-depleted T cells, or PBMCs.

The protocol was immunoSEQ multiplex PCR, while the TCRdb copy is restricted to in-frame clones and leaves out a portion. The data hold 350,000 to 550,000 clones, with roughly 87% observed a single time. V dropped 3 bases and J dropped 4 bases, with 9 bases sitting between them. Germline V gene data show CDR1 as LGHDT and CDR2 as YNNKEL (reference sequence). This CDR3 contains 13 residues. The source material was PBMCs or T cells enriched from blood (not recorded which). The sequence was collected from a woman aged 18-35 years with acute COVID-19. This chain uses TRBV3-1 (or the pseudogene TRBV3-2) with TRBJ1-2, with D tentatively TRBD1 (6 bases). CDR3 sequence: CASSQGHSYGYTF. The DNA for the CDR3 is TGTGCCAGCAGCCAGGGACATTCCTATGGCTACACCTTC.